One sample yielded the 5 T cell receptor beta chains listed below, sequenced in a study of PD-L1 blockade in urothelial cancer. The time point here: pretreatment peripheral blood. Here immunoSEQ multiplex PCR was the method, and the copy in TCRdb shows in-frame clones only, minus some. The profile shows tens of thousands of clones, 87% of them singletons. The specimen was PBMCs, collected around atezolizumab (anti-PD-L1) treatment. The receptor set was obtained from a woman aged 55-75 years with urothelial cancer.

A single count supports this clone. The chain links TRBV7-9 to TRBJ2-5, with 7 nucleotides matching TRBD2. This CDR3 has 12 amino acids. The junction had 11 bases not matched to a gene; V was cut back by 5 bases and J by 14 bases. CDR1 and CDR2 (germline): SEHNR, FQNEAQ (reference sequence). The CDR3 region is CASSHGASGEYF. CDR3 in DNA: TGTGCCAGCAGCCACGGGGCCAGCGGGGAATACTTC.

The J gene is TRBJ1-2, the V gene TRBV5-4; 8 bases are shared with TRBD1. The CDR3 sequence is 14 residues long. Germline assignment: CDR1 SGHNT and CDR2 YYREEE (reference sequence). The trim removed 0 bases at V and 3 bases at J, leaving 1 base unmatched. CDR3: CASSLVGQDYGYTF. The CDR3 coding sequence is TGTGCCAGCAGCTTGGTGGGACAGGACTATGGCTACACCTTC. Together with reference TRBV5-4 and TRBJ1-2, the CDR3 gives the full variable domain: ETGVTQSPTHLIKTRGQQVTLRCSSQSGHNTVSWYQQALGQGPQFIFQYYREEENGRGNFPPRFSGLQFPNYSSELNVNALELDDSALYLCASSLVGQDYGYTFGSGTRLTVV.

The V call is TRBV5-6, the J call TRBJ2-5; 11 nucleotides align to TRBD2. Germline CDR1 is SGHDT and CDR2 is YYEEEE. The CDR3 is 19 residues long. V lost 2 bases, J lost 7 bases, and 19 bases stayed unmatched. In DNA form, the CDR3 reads TGTGCCAGCAGCTTAGGGGTACTAGCGGGGGATAAGAGATGGCGGACCCAGTACTTC. This sequence encodes CASSLGVLAGDKRWRTQYF.

This sequence joins TRBV28 and TRBJ2-7; 14 nucleotides agree with TRBD2. V shed 3 bases and J 4 bases; nucleotides not matched to a gene: 8. The CDR3 spans 17 residues. Germline V gives CDR1 MDHEN, CDR2 SYDVKM. The CDR3 protein is CASSFRTSGRTAYEQYF. The CDR3 coding sequence is TGTGCCAGCAGTTTCCGGACTAGCGGGAGGACGGCGTACGAGCAGTACTTC.

V usage is TRBV6-5 and J usage is TRBJ2-5, with D unclear. Germline V CDR1 and CDR2: MNHEY, SVGAGI. With 6 bases removed from V and 1 base from J, the gap between germline ends came to 9 bases. CDR3 length: 13 amino acids. The CDR3 DNA reads as TGTGCCAGCAGCTCAGGTAGCCAAGAGACCCAGTACTTC. Amino acids: CASSSGSQETQYF.